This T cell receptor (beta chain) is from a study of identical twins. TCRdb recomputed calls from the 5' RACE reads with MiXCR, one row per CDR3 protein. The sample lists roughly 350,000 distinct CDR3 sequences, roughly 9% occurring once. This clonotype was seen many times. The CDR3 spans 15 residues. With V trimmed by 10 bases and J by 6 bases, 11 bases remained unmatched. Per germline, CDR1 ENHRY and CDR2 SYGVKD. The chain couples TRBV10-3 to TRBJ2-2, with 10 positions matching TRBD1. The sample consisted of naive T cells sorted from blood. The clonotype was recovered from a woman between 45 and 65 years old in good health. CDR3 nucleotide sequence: TGTGCCACCTTCCCCGGGACAGGGGAAGCCGGGGAGCTGTTTTTT. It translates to CATFPGTGEAGELFF.